This record covers a single TCR beta chain. Antigen specificity is unknown. This CDR3 spans 14 amino acids. Per the germline V gene, CDR1 is LGHNA and CDR2 is YSLEER. V lost 3 bases to trimming and J lost 1 base, with 10 bases between them. This record comes from a study of cytotoxic CD8 clonotypes in ibrutinib-treated CLL. Study outcomes and limitations: Clonality measured at baseline exceeded age-matched healthy donors, tracking circulating CD8+ T-cell counts.

Method: immunoSEQ multiplex PCR; TCRdb's copy keeps in-frame clones and lacks some. The sample lists roughly 130,000 clones; under 95% were seen once. V usage is TRBV4-3 and J usage is TRBJ2-7, with a weak D call TRBD2 (5 bases). The sequence was obtained from a human donor with chronic lymphocytic leukemia. Here the sequenced sample was PBMCs, taken after 12 months of ibrutinib treatment. CDR3 sequence reads: CASSQDRTSYEQYF. CDR3 in DNA: TGCGCCAGCAGCCAGGACCGGACTTCCTACGAGCAGTACTTC.